This T cell receptor beta chain is drawn from a study of blood T cell repertoires in COVID-19. With 5 bases clipped from V and 5 bases from J, the junction kept 3 bases outside the gene matches. The CDR3 runs 13 residues. The germline V gene encodes CDR1 SGHRS and CDR2 YFSETQ. Authors' processing steps: Estimation of nucleated cell counts relied on the amplification of reference gene primers. Repertoires were generated with immunoSEQ multiplex PCR, while TCRdb's copy carries only in-frame clones and drops some. That table gives V, J and clone size, and the DNA gave D and trimming. The sample includes 250,000 to 350,000 clones, about 90% of them seen just once.

The sample consisted of PBMCs or T cells enriched from blood (not recorded which). The chain links TRBV5-1 to TRBJ2-2, with 7 bases identical to TRBD1. The sequence derives from a woman aged 45-60 years who had been exposed to COVID-19. DNA for the CDR3: TGCGCCAGCAGGACAGGGTTGACCGGGGAGCTGTTTTTT. It translates to CASRTGLTGELFF.